Listed here are 27 T cell receptor beta chains from one sample, sequenced in a study of shared clonotypes between healthy human individuals. Produced via immunoSEQ multiplex PCR; TCRdb's table is partial and in-frame only. The data show some 1,400,000 clones, with approximately 97% seen just once and about 1.2% held by the top ten. The sequencing input was naive CD4+ T cells sorted from blood. Subset denoted: CD45RA+ positively selected. These receptors were taken from a man aged 25-45 years in good health.

A single count supports this clone. V is TRBV2 and J is TRBJ2-1; 9 nucleotides agree with TRBD2. V shed 4 bases and J 8 bases; nucleotides not matched to a gene: 12. The germline V gene encodes CDR1 SNHLY and CDR2 FYNNEI. The CDR3 sequence is 16 residues long. The CDR3 DNA reads TGTGCCAGCAGTGGGACTAGCGCCCGGATTGGCGATGAGCAGTTCTTC. Protein: CASSGTSARIGDEQFF.

The V and J genes are TRBV6-5 and TRBJ2-1, with 11 nucleotides matching TRBD2. Unmatched junction bases numbered 4, after V lost 6 bases and J lost 3 bases. There are 15 residues in the CDR3. The germline CDR1 and CDR2 sequences are MNHEY and SVGAGI. The CDR3 is CASSRLAGYYNEQFF. CDR3 nucleotide sequence: TGTGCCAGCAGCCGACTAGCGGGATACTACAATGAGCAGTTCTTC.

The gene calls are TRBV4-1 and TRBJ1-5; D is undetermined. The germline V gene has CDR1 MGHRA and CDR2 YSYEKL. V lost 2 bases to trimming and J lost 0 bases, with 14 bases between them. CDR3 length: 17 amino acids. DNA for the CDR3: TGCGCCAGCAGCCAATTCGTAGGCACCAATAGCAATCAGCCCCAGCATTTT. Translated: CASSQFVGTNSNQPQHF.

This chain joins TRBV28 and TRBJ2-1; 9 bases are shared with TRBD2. Trimming removed 6 bases from V and 8 bases from J; junction bases left unmatched: 11. This CDR3 is 15 amino acids long. CDR1 and CDR2 (germline): MDHEN, SYDVKM. The CDR3 is CASSLASSGTHEQFF. The CDR3 DNA is TGTGCCAGCAGCCTGGCGTCTAGCGGGACTCATGAGCAGTTCTTC.

This clone was seen only a few times. The V call is TRBV27, the J call TRBJ1-2; TRBD1 agrees at 10 bases. Germline V CDR1 and CDR2: MNHEY, SMNVEV (reference sequence). This CDR3 region has 14 residues. V dropped 7 bases and J dropped 4; count of bases not matched to a gene: 6. This chain's CDR3 is CASTSRTGGYGYTF. The CDR3 DNA reads TGTGCCAGCACCAGTCGGACAGGGGGCTATGGCTACACCTTC.

The chain joins TRBV15 to TRBJ1-2, with D perhaps TRBD1 (5 bases). The CDR3 runs 17 residues. Germline V gives CDR1 LNHNV, CDR2 YYDKDF (reference sequence). The V end was cut by 5 bases, the J end by 2 bases, with 21 bases between. CDR3 nucleotide sequence: TGTGCCACCAGCCCCAGGGCCCCGGGCACAAAAAACTATGGCTACACCTTC. This codes for CATSPRAPGTKNYGYTF.

The chain has TRBV10-2 and TRBJ2-7, with D perhaps TRBD1 or TRBD2 (5 bases each). The CDR3 has 14 residues. CDR1 is WSHSY and CDR2 is SAAADI in the germline V gene. Trimming removed 1 base at V and 2 bases at J, with 9 bases between. CDR3 sequence reads: CASSEWGRPYEQYF. DNA of the CDR3: TGCGCCAGCAGTGAGTGGGGACGGCCCTACGAGCAGTACTTC.

On this clone itself: At one boundary the junction diverges from the germline segment, which might be a read error. The chain carries TRBV5-8 and TRBJ2-1; TRBD1 aligns across 9 bases. The germline V gene encodes CDR1 SGHTS and CDR2 YDEGEE. The CDR3 totals 16 residues. The CDR3 loop is CASSFWSGTGYSEQFF. Here the CDR3 DNA reads TGTGCCAGCAGCTTTTGGTCCGGGACAGGGTACAGTGAGCAGTTCTTC.

The rearrangement joins TRBV6-5 to TRBJ1-1; D gene uncertain. This CDR3 has 13 residues. The germline V gene has CDR1 MNHEY and CDR2 SVGAGI. The V and J ends lost 2 bases and 3 bases respectively, with 7 bases between them. This CDR3 reads CASSYRWDTEAFF. Written as DNA, the CDR3 is TGTGCCAGCAGTTACAGGTGGGACACTGAAGCTTTCTTT.

About this clone: Other DNA sequences in the same sample also yield this CDR3. V and J are TRBV7-9 and TRBJ1-5; no firm D call. V dropped 4 bases and J dropped 7 bases, with 8 bases sitting between them. Germline-derived CDR1 and CDR2 are SEHNR and FQNEAQ (reference sequence). The CDR3 consists of 12 residues. The CDR3 region is CASSYRDQPQHF. The CDR3 nucleotides read TGTGCCAGCAGCTATAGAGACCAGCCCCAGCATTTT.

The gene calls are TRBV19 and TRBJ2-2; possibly TRBD1 for D (5 bases). Germline-derived CDR1 and CDR2 are LNHDA and SQIVND (reference sequence). Between the trimmed V and J ends, which lost 1 base and 2 bases, there was a span of 14 bases. The CDR3 is 17 residues long. DNA for the CDR3: TGTGCCAGTAGTATAGGAACGGCAGGGTATAACACCGGGGAGCTGTTTTTT. Translation gives CASSIGTAGYNTGELFF. The whole variable domain, filled in from reference TRBV19 and TRBJ2-2, reads DGGITQSPKYLFRKEGQNVTLSCEQNLNHDAMYWYRQDPGQGLRLIYYSQIVNDFQKGDIAEGYSVSREKKESFPLTVTSAQKNPTAFYLCASSIGTAGYNTGELFFGEGSRLTVL.

The DNA for the CDR3 is TGTGCCAGCACCCTTGGGGGAGTTTACAATGAGCAGTTCTTC. Translation: CASTLGGVYNEQFF. The V call is TRBV27, the J call TRBJ2-1; D possibly matches TRBD1 or TRBD2 (5 bases each). The CDR3 covers 14 residues. CDR1 MNHEY and CDR2 SMNVEV come from the germline V gene (reference sequence). Between the trimmed V and J ends, which lost 7 bases and 4 bases, there was a span of 14 bases.

V and J are TRBV2 and TRBJ2-7; the match to TRBD1 covers 7 bases. Germline V gene lookup returns CDR1 SNHLY and CDR2 FYNNEI. J was trimmed by 2 bases and V by 10 bases; bases with no gene match: 8. The CDR3 contains 13 residues. CDR3 sequence: CATGTDVPYEQYF. The CDR3 coding sequence is TGTGCCACAGGGACAGACGTTCCCTACGAGCAGTACTTC.

The genes are TRBV7-9 and TRBJ1-4; D unresolved. Germline V gene sequence: CDR1 SEHNR, CDR2 FQNEAQ (reference sequence). The CDR3 is 13 amino acids. V was trimmed by 2 bases and J by 8 bases, leaving 9 bases between them. This CDR3 reads CASSLSTKEKLFF. The CDR3 DNA reads as TGTGCCAGCAGCTTAAGTACGAAGGAAAAACTGTTTTTT.

The chain couples TRBV28 to TRBJ1-1; the match to TRBD1 covers 7 bases. This CDR3 spans 17 amino acids. With V trimmed by 7 bases and J by 1 base, 15 bases remained unmatched. CDR1 MDHEN and CDR2 SYDVKM come from the germline V gene. CDR3 loop: CASIDSRGRAGNTEAFF. CDR3 nucleotides: TGTGCCAGCATAGATTCAAGGGGGCGAGCAGGGAACACTGAAGCTTTCTTT. The full variable domain, rest sourced from reference TRBV28 and TRBJ1-1, is DVKVTQSSRYLVKRTGEKVFLECVQDMDHENMFWYRQDPGLGLRLIYFSYDVKMKEKGDIPEGYSVSREKKERFSLILESASTNQTSMYLCASIDSRGRAGNTEAFFGQGTRLTVV.

The V call is TRBV9, the J call TRBJ2-7; 9 nucleotides line up with TRBD2. In germline, CDR1 is SGDLS, CDR2 YYNGEE. With 4 bases clipped from V and 5 bases from J, the junction kept 13 bases outside the gene matches. The CDR3 has 16 amino acids. In DNA, the CDR3 is TGTGCCAGCAGCCCCTGGGGACGCGGGAGGGCCCACGAGCAGTACTTC. This translates into CASSPWGRGRAHEQYF.

V is TRBV29-1 and J is TRBJ2-2, with 9 bases fitting TRBD1. The CDR3 covers 14 residues. Germline V gene data show CDR1 as SQVTM and CDR2 as ANQGSEA. The V gene end was trimmed by 6 bases and the J gene end by 1 base; junction bases not matched to a gene: 3. The CDR3: CSVGTGRNTGELFF. The CDR3, as DNA: TGCAGCGTAGGGACAGGGAGGAACACCGGGGAGCTGTTTTTT.

The V and J genes are TRBV9 and TRBJ1-2; TRBD1 agrees at 7 bases. The germline V gene encodes CDR1 SGDLS and CDR2 YYNGEE. V lost 2 bases, J lost 7 bases, and 5 bases stayed unmatched. The CDR3 extends over 13 amino acids. This CDR3 is CASSVRTGAGYTF. As DNA, the CDR3 is TGTGCCAGCAGCGTGCGAACAGGGGCTGGCTACACCTTC.

This chain uses TRBV6-5 with TRBJ1-4, with D possibly being TRBD1 (5 bases). V lost 4 bases and J 7 bases, leaving 19 bases between the germline ends. Germline V gene lookup returns CDR1 MNHEY and CDR2 SVGAGI. The CDR3 loop spans 16 amino acids. DNA for the CDR3: TGTGCCAGCAGTTCTTTAGACAGAGCCCAGGGTGAAAAACTGTTTTTT. Its protein is CASSSLDRAQGEKLFF.

The genes are TRBV5-4 and TRBJ2-7; 9 bases are shared with TRBD2. This CDR3 is 13 amino acids long. Trimming cost V 4 bases and J 5 bases; bases outside gene matches: 4. Germline lookup yields CDR1 SGHNT and CDR2 YYREEE (reference sequence). CDR3 nucleotides: TGTGCCAGCAGCGGGGCTAGCGGGGACGAGCAGTACTTC. It is translated as CASSGASGDEQYF.

The chain uses TRBV7-3 and TRBJ2-2, with D perhaps TRBD2 (5 bases). The CDR3 loop spans 15 amino acids. Trimming cost V 4 bases and J 1 base, with 10 bases left between them. In germline, CDR1 is SGHTA, CDR2 FQGTGA. CDR3 amino acids: CASSSAGKNTGELFF. The CDR3 region has the DNA TGTGCCAGCAGCTCCGCCGGGAAGAACACCGGGGAGCTGTTTTTT.

V is TRBV10-1 and J is TRBJ1-4, with D uncertain. Trimming cost V 0 bases and J 2 bases, with 25 bases left between them. Germline CDR1 WNHNN, CDR2 SYGVQD (reference sequence). The CDR3 has 21 residues. CDR3 in DNA: TGCGCCAGCAGTGAGTCTCCACCGCGTGGAGGGCTTGTTGGGACTAATGAAAAACTGTTTTTT. Its protein product is CASSESPPRGGLVGTNEKLFF.

The rearrangement joins TRBV29-1 to TRBJ2-3; 8 bases align to TRBD2. The CDR3 contains 17 residues. Unmatched junction bases numbered 14, after V lost 0 bases and J lost 6 bases. CDR1 and CDR2 (germline): SQVTM, ANQGSEA. The CDR3 sequence: CSVEDLLPGTRPDTQYF. The CDR3, as DNA: TGCAGCGTTGAAGATCTTCTGCCCGGGACTAGACCCGATACGCAGTATTTT.

V usage is TRBV6-4 and J usage is TRBJ1-2; the D is unclear. V dropped 5 bases and J dropped 1 base, with 11 bases sitting between them. This CDR3 spans 14 amino acids. Germline V CDR1 and CDR2: MRHNA, SNTAGT. CDR3 nucleotides: TGTGCCAGCAGTCCGGGAACAGATAACTATGGCTACACCTTC. Its translation: CASSPGTDNYGYTF.

The chain joins TRBV5-8 to TRBJ2-1, with D possibly being TRBD2 (6 bases). Trimming took off 1 base at V and 0 bases at J, with 8 bases between the two ends. This CDR3 has 15 residues. Per the germline V gene, CDR1 is SGHTS and CDR2 is YDEGEE. The CDR3 DNA reads as TGTGCCAGCAGCTTGCTCGGGAGCTCCTACAATGAGCAGTTCTTC. Translation gives CASSLLGSSYNEQFF. Combining the CDR3 with reference TRBV5-8 and TRBJ2-1 gives the whole variable domain EAGVTQSPTHLIKTRGQQATLRCSPISGHTSVYWYQQALGLGLQFLLWYDEGEERNRGNFPPRFSGRQFPNYSSELNVNALELEDSALYLCASSLLGSSYNEQFFGPGTRLTVL.

A word on this clone: Other DNA sequences from this sample encode an identical CDR3 as well. V usage is TRBV29-1 and J usage is TRBJ1-2; the D gene is possibly TRBD1 (5 bases). Per germline, CDR1 SQVTM and CDR2 ANQGSEA. Trimming removed 6 bases from V and 4 bases from J, with 12 bases in between. The CDR3 sequence is 12 residues long. CDR3 amino acids: CSVLGGGYGYTF. DNA of the CDR3: TGCAGCGTCTTGGGGGGGGGCTATGGCTACACCTTC.

The chain employs TRBV29-1 and TRBJ1-4, with no clear D. CDR3 length: 13 residues. V was clipped by 1 base and J by 6 bases, with 9 bases between them. Looked up from germline, CDR1 is SQVTM and CDR2 is ANQGSEA. This CDR3 reads CSVEGVGDEKLFF. The CDR3 DNA reads as TGCAGCGTTGAAGGGGTAGGCGATGAAAAACTGTTTTTT.